This T cell receptor beta chain was retrieved from a study of T-cell memory formation after mild COVID-19. Study-wide results and caveats: Researchers report contracting CD4+ clones mostly in CM and EM, with CD8+ clones in EMRA.

Notes on this clonotype: Its antigen is undetermined.

UMIs and sample barcodes were carried by the TCR alpha and TCR beta cDNA libraries that 5'RACE produced using constant-segment primers. TCRdb re-derived calls from the 5' RACE reads in MiXCR, one entry per CDR3 protein. The sample contains 300,000 to 400,000 distinct CDR3 sequences, over 25% of which appear only once. Sequenced sample: PBMCs or a T cell subset sorted from them (not recorded which). The receptor was derived from an adult woman who had mild COVID-19 (a few samples of this study predate the infection). Cell type and time point are not known.

The CDR3 protein is CATSDTGGELFF. The CDR3 DNA is TGTGCCACCAGTGATACCGGCGGGGAGCTGTTTTTT. The J gene is TRBJ2-2, the V gene TRBV24-1; D is undetermined. CDR3 size: 12 residues. Germline values: CDR1 KGHDR, CDR2 SFDVKD. V was clipped by 3 bases and J by 7 bases, with 5 bases between them.